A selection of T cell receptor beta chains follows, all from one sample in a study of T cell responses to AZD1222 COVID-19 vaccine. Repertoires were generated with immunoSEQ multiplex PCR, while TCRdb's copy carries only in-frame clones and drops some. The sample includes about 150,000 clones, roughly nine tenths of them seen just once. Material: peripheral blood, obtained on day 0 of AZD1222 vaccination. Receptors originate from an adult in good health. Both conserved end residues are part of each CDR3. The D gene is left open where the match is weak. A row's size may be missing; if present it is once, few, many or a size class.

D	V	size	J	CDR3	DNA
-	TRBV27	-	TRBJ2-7	CASSSYRESYEQYF	TGTGCCAGCAGTTCCTACAGGGAATCCTACGAGCAGTACTTC
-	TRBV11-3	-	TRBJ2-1	CASSLDPGSNNEQFF	TGTGCCAGCAGCTTAGATCCGGGATCTAACAATGAGCAGTTCTTC
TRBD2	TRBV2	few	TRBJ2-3	CASSTSSGGPADTQYF	TGTGCCAGCAGTACCTCCAGCGGGGGGCCCGCAGATACGCAGTATTTT
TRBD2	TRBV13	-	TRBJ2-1	CASSLENRRTSGYNEQFF	TGTGCCAGCAGCTTAGAAAATCGGCGGACTAGCGGTTACAATGAGCAGTTCTTC
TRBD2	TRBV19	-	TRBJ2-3	CASSTSGGETDTQYF	TGTGCCAGTTCTACTAGCGGGGGCGAGACAGATACGCAGTATTTT
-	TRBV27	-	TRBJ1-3	CASSLGTASGNTIYF	TGTGCCAGCAGTTTAGGGACGGCGTCTGGAAACACCATATATTTT
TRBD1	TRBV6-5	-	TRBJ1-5	CASSYTDRARNQPQHF	TGTGCCAGCAGTTACACAGACAGGGCTCGCAATCAGCCCCAGCATTTT
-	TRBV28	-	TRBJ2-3	CASSLRQRHSGTADTQYF	TGTGCCAGCAGTTTACGCCAGCGCCATTCCGGCACAGCAGATACGCAGTATTTT
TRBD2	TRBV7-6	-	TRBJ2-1	CASSLAGGAGGEQFF	TGTGCCAGCAGCTTAGCCGGGGGGGCGGGTGGTGAGCAGTTCTTC
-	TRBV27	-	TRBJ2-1	CASSLRWRQIDEQFF	TGTGCCAGCAGTTTACGTTGGCGGCAAATCGATGAGCAGTTCTTC
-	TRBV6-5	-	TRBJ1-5	CASSYSGPHSNQPQHF	TGTGCCAGCAGTTACTCGGGCCCGCATAGCAATCAGCCCCAGCATTTT
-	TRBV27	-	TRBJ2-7	CASSFGGFSYEQYF	TGTGCCAGCAGTTTCGGAGGATTTTCCTACGAGCAGTACTTC
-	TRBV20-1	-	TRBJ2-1	CSASYSDRALSPNEQFF	TGCAGTGCTAGTTATTCTGACCGAGCCCTTTCCCCCAATGAGCAGTTCTTC
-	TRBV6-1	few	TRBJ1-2	CASSEGQAAYGYTF	TGTGCCAGCAGTGAAGGACAGGCAGCCTATGGCTACACCTTC
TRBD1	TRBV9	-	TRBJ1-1	CASSVISGGNTEAFF	TGTGCCAGCAGCGTCATCTCAGGGGGGAACACTGAAGCTTTCTTT
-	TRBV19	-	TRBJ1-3	CASSIDLGGSGNTIYF	TGTGCCAGTAGTATAGATCTTGGGGGTTCTGGAAACACCATATATTTT
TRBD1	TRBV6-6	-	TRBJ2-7	CASSYGDRGGSYEQYF	TGTGCCAGCAGTTACGGGGACAGGGGTGGGTCCTACGAGCAGTACTTC
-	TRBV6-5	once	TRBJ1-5	CASSYNQGRQPQHF	TGTGCCAGCAGTTATAATCAGGGGCGACAGCCCCAGCATTTT
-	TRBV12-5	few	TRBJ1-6	CASGLVLGAGNSPLHF	TGTGCTAGTGGTTTGGTACTAGGGGCCGGTAATTCACCCCTCCACTTT
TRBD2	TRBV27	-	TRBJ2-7	CASSRQRGGHEQYF	TGTGCCAGCAGTAGACAGCGGGGAGGCCACGAGCAGTACTTC
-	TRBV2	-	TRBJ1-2	CATHLGGTGGYTF	TGTGCCACCCACCTGGGGGGGACTGGTGGCTACACCTTC
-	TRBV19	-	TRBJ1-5	CASSQREGSAQHF	TGTGCCAGTAGTCAGAGGGAGGGTTCGGCCCAGCATTTT
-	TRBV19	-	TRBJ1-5	CASSLYARVEYQPQHF	TGTGCCAGTAGTCTATACGCCCGAGTAGAGTATCAGCCCCAGCATTTT
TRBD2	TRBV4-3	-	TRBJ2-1	CASSQRAGGTYNEQFF	TGCGCCAGCAGCCAGAGGGCGGGAGGAACCTACAATGAGCAGTTCTTC
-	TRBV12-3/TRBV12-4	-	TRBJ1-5	CASSINSNQPQHF	TGTGCCAGCAGTATTAATAGCAATCAGCCCCAGCATTTT
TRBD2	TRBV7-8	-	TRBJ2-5	CATNLLADQETQYF	TGTGCCACCAACTTACTAGCGGACCAAGAGACCCAGTACTTC
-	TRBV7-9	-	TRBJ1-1	CASSFGAIPEAFF	TGTGCCAGCAGCTTTGGGGCGATTCCTGAAGCTTTCTTT
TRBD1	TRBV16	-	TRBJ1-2	CASSQLRDRENYGYTF	TGTGCCAGCAGCCAACTTCGGGACAGGGAGAACTATGGCTACACCTTC
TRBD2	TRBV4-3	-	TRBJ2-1	CASSQEEGVAGLYNEQFF	TGCGCCAGCAGCCAAGAGGAAGGGGTAGCGGGATTATACAATGAGCAGTTCTTC
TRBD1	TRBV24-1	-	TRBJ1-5	CATSPGTGTGNQPQHF	TGTGCCACCAGTCCCGGGACAGGGACCGGCAATCAGCCCCAGCATTTT
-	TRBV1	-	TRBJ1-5	CTSSPTTGQGAENSNQPQHF	TGCACCAGCAGCCCGACCACGGGACAGGGGGCGGAGAATAGCAATCAGCCCCAGCATTTT
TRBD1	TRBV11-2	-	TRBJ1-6	CASSARDRGLLNSPLHF	TGTGCCAGCAGCGCTAGGGACAGGGGCCTTTTGAATTCACCCCTCCACTTT
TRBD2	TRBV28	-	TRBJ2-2	CASSYAGGPSGELFF	TGTGCCAGCAGTTACGCGGGAGGGCCTAGCGGGGAGCTGTTTTTT
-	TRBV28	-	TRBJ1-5	CASSRDFSNQPQHF	TGTGCCAGCAGCCGGGACTTTAGCAATCAGCCCCAGCATTTT
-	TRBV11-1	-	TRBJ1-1	CASSPRVNTEAFF	TGTGCCAGCAGCCCCCGGGTGAACACTGAAGCTTTCTTT
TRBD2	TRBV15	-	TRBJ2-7	CATSIAGTYEQYF	TGTGCCACCAGCATAGCGGGAACCTACGAGCAGTACTTC
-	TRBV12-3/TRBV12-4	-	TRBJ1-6	CASSLGPLHF	TGTGCCAGCAGTTTAGGGCCCCTCCACTTT
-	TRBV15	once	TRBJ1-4	CATRGPLNEKLFF	TGTGCCACCCGGGGGCCCCTGAATGAAAAACTGTTTTTT
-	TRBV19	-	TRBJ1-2	CASGQQNNYGYTF	TGTGCCAGTGGGCAGCAGAATAACTATGGCTACACCTTC
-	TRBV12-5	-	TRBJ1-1	CASGLDRTMNTEAFF	TGTGCTAGTGGTTTAGACAGAACTATGAACACTGAAGCTTTCTTT